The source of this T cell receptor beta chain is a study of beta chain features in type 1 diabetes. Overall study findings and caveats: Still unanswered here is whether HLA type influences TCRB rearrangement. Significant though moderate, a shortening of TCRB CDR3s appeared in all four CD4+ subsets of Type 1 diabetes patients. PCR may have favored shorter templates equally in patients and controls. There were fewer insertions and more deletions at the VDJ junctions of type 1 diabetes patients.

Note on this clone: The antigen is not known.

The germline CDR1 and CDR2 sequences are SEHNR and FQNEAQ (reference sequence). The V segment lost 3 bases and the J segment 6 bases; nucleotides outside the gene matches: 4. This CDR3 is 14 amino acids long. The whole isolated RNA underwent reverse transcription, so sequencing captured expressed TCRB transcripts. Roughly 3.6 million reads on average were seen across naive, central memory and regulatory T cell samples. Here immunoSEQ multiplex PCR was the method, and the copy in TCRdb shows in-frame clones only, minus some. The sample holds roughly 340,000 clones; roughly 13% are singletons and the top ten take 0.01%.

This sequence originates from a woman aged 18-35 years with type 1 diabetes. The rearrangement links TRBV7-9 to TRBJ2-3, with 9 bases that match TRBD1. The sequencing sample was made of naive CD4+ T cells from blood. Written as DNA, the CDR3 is TGTGCCAGCAGCTTTGGACAGGGGATTGATACGCAGTATTTT. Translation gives CASSFGQGIDTQYF.